These 9 T cell receptor beta chains were sequenced from one sample in a study of low-dose radiotherapy and immunotherapy resistance in tumors. Time point in this sample: before trial treatment. Both TCRalpha and TCRbeta chains were reverse transcribed with V-gene-specific primers. TCR amplification involved around 22 PCR cycles with a constant-region primer and V-primer adapter. TCRdb ran MiXCR on the reads and lists one entry per CDR3 protein. The top ten clones hold around 0.97% of a sample with 80,000 to 95,000 distinct CDR3 sequences, 9% to 9.5% of them seen once. The starting material was PBMCs, obtained before treatment. The receptors stem from a male donor with prostate cancer.

This clonotype occurred many times. The chain uses TRBV28 and TRBJ2-1; 10 bases line up with TRBD1. Germline V lookup: CDR1 MDHEN, CDR2 SYDVKM. The length of the CDR3 is 14 residues. V was pared by 7 bases and J by 5 bases, with 5 bases of the junction left unmatched. For the CDR3, the DNA is TGTGCCAGCAACGACAGGGGGCCCCACAATGAGCAGTTCTTC. Translation gives CASNDRGPHNEQFF.

This clonotype was counted many times. The junction differs from germline at one of its ends, possibly a read error. The V and J genes are TRBV20-1 and TRBJ1-2; D is undetermined. Germline V lookup: CDR1 DFQATT, CDR2 SNEGSKA (reference sequence). The length of the CDR3 is 13 residues. The CDR3, as DNA: TGCAGTGCTTGCGAGGTGGGCGGCTATTGCTACACCTTC. The encoded protein is CSACEVGGYCYTF.

V usage is TRBV4-1 and J usage is TRBJ2-2; 8 positions agree with TRBD2. Germline lookup yields CDR1 MGHRA and CDR2 YSYEKL. The CDR3 loop spans 17 amino acids. J gave up 1 base and V 1 base, and 5 bases lay outside the gene matches. The DNA for the CDR3 is TGCGCCAGCAGCCAAGGGAGGGCGGGAGGGAACACCGGGGAGCTGTTTTTT. The encoded protein is CASSQGRAGGNTGELFF.

This clonotype was seen repeatedly, ten times or more. The genes are TRBV7-2 and TRBJ1-6, with D hard to call. V lost 2 bases to trimming and J lost 8 bases, with 4 bases between them. Germline CDR1 is SGHTA and CDR2 is FQGNSA. The CDR3 loop spans 12 amino acids. CDR3 residues: CASSLNDSPLHF. CDR3 bases: TGTGCCAGCAGCTTAAATGATTCACCCCTCCACTTT.

This clonotype was seen many times. The chain joins TRBV20-1 to TRBJ2-1, with 8 bases fitting TRBD2. The germline gives CDR1 DFQATT, CDR2 SNEGSKA (reference sequence). J was trimmed by 6 bases and V by 5 bases; bases with no gene match: 6. The CDR3 extends over 13 amino acids. DNA for the CDR3: TGCAGTGCTCTAGCTAGCGGGCCCAATGAGCAGTTCTTC. Protein product: CSALASGPNEQFF.

This clonotype was seen repeatedly, ten times or more. This chain connects TRBV11-2 to TRBJ1-5; 8 nucleotides agree with TRBD1. This CDR3 has 17 amino acids. Germline lookup yields CDR1 SGHAT and CDR2 FQNNGV. After removal of 2 bases from V and 5 bases from J, the junction contained 11 bases not matched to a gene. In DNA form, the CDR3 reads TGTGCCAGCAGCTTAATGTACGGGACAGGAGCCGATCAGCCCCAGCATTTT. It specifies CASSLMYGTGADQPQHF.

This clonotype showed up many times. In nucleotides, the CDR3 is TGTGCCAGCAGTTTTAAAGAGGAAGCTTTCTTT. Translation gives CASSFKEEAFF. The chain joins TRBV12-3 or TRBV12-4 to TRBJ1-1; D unresolved. CDR3 length: 11 amino acids. V dropped 3 bases and J dropped 8 bases, with 7 bases sitting between them.

This clonotype was found many times. The chain carries TRBV12-3 or TRBV12-4 and TRBJ1-3; D ambiguous. The CDR3 is 16 amino acids. Trimming took 6 bases from V and 0 from J, leaving 15 bases between them. CDR3 DNA sequence: TGTGCCAGCAGCCCATCCCACGGGGACTCTGGAAACACCATATATTTT. Protein sequence: CASSPSHGDSGNTIYF.

This clonotype was picked up many times. The chain is built from TRBV27 and TRBJ2-7; a weak D match, TRBD2 (7 bases). Trimming took 3 bases from V and 7 from J, leaving 16 bases between them. The length of the CDR3 is 14 residues. The germline gives CDR1 MNHEY, CDR2 SMNVEV (reference sequence). The CDR3 bases are TGTGCCAGCAGTTTCGGTCGGGGGGCCCAAGAGCAGTACTTC. Its translation is CASSFGRGAQEQYF.